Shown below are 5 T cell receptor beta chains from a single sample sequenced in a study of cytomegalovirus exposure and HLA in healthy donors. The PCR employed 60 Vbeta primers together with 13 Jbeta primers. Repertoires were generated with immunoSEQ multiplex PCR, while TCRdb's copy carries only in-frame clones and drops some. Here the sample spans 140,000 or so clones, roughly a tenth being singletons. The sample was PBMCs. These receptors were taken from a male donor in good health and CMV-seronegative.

The CDR3 DNA reads TGTGCCAGCAGCACCCTGTCGGACAGATACAATGAGCAGTTCTTC. Encoded protein: CASSTLSDRYNEQFF. The genes are TRBV9 and TRBJ2-1, with D perhaps matching TRBD1 (6 bases). The CDR3 length is 15 residues. Germline V gene lookup returns CDR1 SGDLS and CDR2 YYNGEE. V was clipped by 4 bases and J by 4 bases, with 15 bases between them.

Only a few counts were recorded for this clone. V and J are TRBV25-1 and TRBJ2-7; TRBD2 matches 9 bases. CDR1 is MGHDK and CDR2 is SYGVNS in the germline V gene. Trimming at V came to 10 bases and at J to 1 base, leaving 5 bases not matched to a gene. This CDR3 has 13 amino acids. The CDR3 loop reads CATRSGGSYEQYF. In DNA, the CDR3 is TGTGCCACTCGCAGCGGGGGGTCCTACGAGCAGTACTTC.

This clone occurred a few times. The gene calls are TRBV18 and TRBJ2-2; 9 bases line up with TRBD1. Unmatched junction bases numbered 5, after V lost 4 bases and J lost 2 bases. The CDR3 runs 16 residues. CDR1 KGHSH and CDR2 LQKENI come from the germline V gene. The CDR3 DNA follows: TGTGCCAGCTCACTTGGGACAGGGAGAAACACCGGGGAGCTGTTTTTT. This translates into CASSLGTGRNTGELFF.

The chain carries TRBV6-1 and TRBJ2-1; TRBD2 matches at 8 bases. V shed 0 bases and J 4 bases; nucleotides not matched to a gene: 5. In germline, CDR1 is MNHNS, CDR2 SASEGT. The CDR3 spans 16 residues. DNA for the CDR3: TGTGCCAGCAGTGAAGCCGGGACTAGGTATTACAATGAGCAGTTCTTC. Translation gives CASSEAGTRYYNEQFF.

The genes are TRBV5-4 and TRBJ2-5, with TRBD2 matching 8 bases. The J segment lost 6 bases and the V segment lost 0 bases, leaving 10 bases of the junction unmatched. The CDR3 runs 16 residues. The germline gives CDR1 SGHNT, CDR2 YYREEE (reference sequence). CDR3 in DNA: TGTGCCAGCAGCTTGGCCGGCGGGGGACTAGGGAAGACCCAGTACTTC. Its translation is CASSLAGGGLGKTQYF.